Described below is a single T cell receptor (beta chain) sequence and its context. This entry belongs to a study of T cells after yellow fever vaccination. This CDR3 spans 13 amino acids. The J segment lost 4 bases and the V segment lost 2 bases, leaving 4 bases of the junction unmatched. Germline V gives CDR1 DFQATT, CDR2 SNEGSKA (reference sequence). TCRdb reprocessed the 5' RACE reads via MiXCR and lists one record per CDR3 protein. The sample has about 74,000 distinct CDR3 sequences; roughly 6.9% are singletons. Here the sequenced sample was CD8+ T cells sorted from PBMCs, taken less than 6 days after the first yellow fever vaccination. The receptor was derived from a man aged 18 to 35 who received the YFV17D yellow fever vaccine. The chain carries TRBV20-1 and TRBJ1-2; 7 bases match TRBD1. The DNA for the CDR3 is TGCAGTGCTAGAAGCGGGGACAGCTATGGCTACACCTTC. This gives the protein CSARSGDSYGYTF.